A selection of T cell receptor beta chains follows, all from one sample in a study of shared clonotypes between healthy human individuals. Sequencing was performed with immunoSEQ multiplex PCR; in TCRdb, only in-frame clones are kept and a portion is missing. The sample includes some 2,400,000 clones, more than 90% seen only once; the top ten take more than 0.1%. Sequenced: naive CD4+ T cells sorted from blood. The receptors were sampled from a man between 18 and 29 years old in good health. The CDR3 runs from the conserved cysteine through the conserved F or W. Each record gives: clone size, V gene, D gene, J gene, CDR3 DNA, CDR3 protein. D genes are given only for firm matches. Not all rows give a size; the values are once, few, many and, for expanded clones, a class.

-	TRBV11-1	-	TRBJ1-2	TGTGCCAGCAGCTTAGAGGCAGTTCATGGCTACACCTTC	CASSLEAVHGYTF
-	TRBV7-2	-	TRBJ2-4	TGTGCCAGCAGCTTCCGGGACACAAACGCAATAGCCAAAAACATTCAGTACTTC	CASSFRDTNAIAKNIQYF
-	TRBV10-3	TRBD2	TRBJ2-7	TGTGCCATCAGTACCGGGGGGGGAGTATATGAGCAGTACTTC	CAISTGGGVYEQYF
-	TRBV18	TRBD1	TRBJ1-5	TGTGCCAGCTCATCCACCGGGACAGACCTTTATAGCAATCAGCCCCAGCATTTT	CASSSTGTDLYSNQPQHF
-	TRBV11-2	TRBD1	TRBJ2-1	TGTGCCAGCAGCTGGACAGGGGACAATGAGCAGTTCTTC	CASSWTGDNEQFF
-	TRBV5-6	TRBD2	TRBJ2-1	TGTGCCAGCAGCGTAGGACTAGCGGGGCCTTCCTACAATGAGCAGTTCTTC	CASSVGLAGPSYNEQFF
-	TRBV2	TRBD2	TRBJ2-7	TGTGCCAGCAGTGTAAATAGCGGGCCCCCCTACGAGCAGTACTTC	CASSVNSGPPYEQYF
-	TRBV10-3	TRBD1	TRBJ1-1	TGTGCCACCGAGTACGACAGGGTTTCCACTGAAGCTTTCTTT	CATEYDRVSTEAFF
-	TRBV27	-	TRBJ2-2	TGTGCCAGCAGTTGGGGGGGCGCCCCCGGGGAGCTGTTTTTT	CASSWGGAPGELFF
-	TRBV19	-	TRBJ2-2	TGTGCCAGTAGTTTTGGAATAATTTCTACCGGGGAGCTGTTTTTT	CASSFGIISTGELFF
-	TRBV27	-	TRBJ2-6	TGTGCCAGCAGTTTCTCCAGCTCTGGGGCCAACGTCCTGACTTTC	CASSFSSSGANVLTF
-	TRBV14	TRBD1	TRBJ1-1	TGTGCCAGCAGCCAACTAGGACAGGGGAACACTGAAGCTTTCTTT	CASSQLGQGNTEAFF
-	TRBV5-4	-	TRBJ2-3	TGTGCCAGCAGCCCAGGGATTTGGCAAGATACGCAGTATTTT	CASSPGIWQDTQYF
-	TRBV11-2	-	TRBJ1-4	TGTGCCAGCAGCTTCGCGGGCTCTAATGAAAAACTGTTTTTT	CASSFAGSNEKLFF
-	TRBV10-2	TRBD1	TRBJ2-7	TGCGCCAGCAGAGACAAATCCGGGACAGGGCACTACGAGCAGTACTTC	CASRDKSGTGHYEQYF
-	TRBV29-1	-	TRBJ1-1	TGCAGCGCTAAAATAGGGAGTCTCACTGAAGCTTTCTTT	CSAKIGSLTEAFF
once	TRBV7-2	-	TRBJ2-1	TGTGCCAGCAGCAGGGGCGGGACTCCCAATGAGCAGTTCTTC	CASSRGGTPNEQFF
once	TRBV2	-	TRBJ2-5	TGTGCCAGCAGTGAAGACAGGGCACAAGAGACCCAGTACTTC	CASSEDRAQETQYF
-	TRBV5-1	TRBD1	TRBJ1-1	TGCGCCAGCAGCTTTAGGACAGGGGGAAGTACTGAAGCTTTCTTT	CASSFRTGGSTEAFF
-	TRBV28	TRBD1	TRBJ1-5	TGTGCCAGCAGACCGCAGGGGGGTGGCAATCAGCCCCAGCATTTT	CASRPQGGGNQPQHF
-	TRBV5-6	TRBD1	TRBJ2-5	TGTGCCAGCAGCTTGTATGGGACAGGGCTCCAAGAGACCCAGTACTTC	CASSLYGTGLQETQYF
-	TRBV7-9	-	TRBJ2-7	TGTGCCAGCAGCTTAGACAGGGTAAAGAACGAGCAGTACTTC	CASSLDRVKNEQYF
-	TRBV19	-	TRBJ2-6	TGTGCCAGTCAGTACAGTCTGGGTAAAGGTGGGGCCAACGTCCTGACTTTC	CASQYSLGKGGANVLTF
-	TRBV5-4	-	TRBJ2-5	TGTGCCAGCAGCCTCCCAGGAGGGGGGCACCAAGAGACCCAGTACTTC	CASSLPGGGHQETQYF